The rows below give T cell receptor beta chains drawn from one sample of a study of T cells in Graves' hyperthyroidism and ophthalmopathy. TCRdb reprocessed the multiplex PCR reads via MiXCR and lists one record per CDR3 protein. The sample has fewer than 450,000 distinct CDR3 sequences, about 17% seen once; the top ten hold more than 30%. Sequencing used blood. The receptors were gathered from a woman between 25 and 40 years old with Graves' hyperthyroidism that later progressed to Graves' ophthalmopathy. CDR3s include the opening cysteine and the closing phenylalanine or tryptophan. Each record gives: clone size, D gene, V gene, J gene, CDR3 DNA, CDR3 protein. A D gene is named only where the DNA matches it firmly. Only some rows state a clone size, as once, few, many or a class for expanded clones.

abundance: many
d_gene: .
v_gene: TRBV30
j_gene: TRBJ1-6
CDR3nt: TGTGCCTGGTCTTGGTTGAGGACAGCGTATAATTCACCCCTCCACTTT
CDR3aa: CAWSWLRTAYNSPLHF

abundance: many
d_gene: .
v_gene: TRBV20-1
j_gene: TRBJ1-6
CDR3nt: TGCAGTGCTTCTGTGGGGGGAGTTTCACCCCTCCACTTT
CDR3aa: CSASVGGVSPLHF

abundance: many
d_gene: TRBD1
v_gene: TRBV20-1
j_gene: TRBJ2-7
CDR3nt: TGCAGTGCTAGAGGGGCGACAGGGGGTTTCTACGAGCAGTACTTC
CDR3aa: CSARGATGGFYEQYF

abundance: few
d_gene: .
v_gene: TRBV5-1
j_gene: TRBJ2-7
CDR3nt: TGCGCCAGCAGCTTGGTCCCCACCAACAGGTACGAGCAGTACTTC
CDR3aa: CASSLVPTNRYEQYF

abundance: once
d_gene: .
v_gene: TRBV12-3/TRBV12-4
j_gene: TRBJ2-1
CDR3nt: TGTGCCAGCAGACCTGAGGGGAGGTTTCCGGCGATCTTC
CDR3aa: CASRPEGRFPAIF

abundance: many
d_gene: TRBD2
v_gene: TRBV27
j_gene: TRBJ2-1
CDR3nt: TGTGCCAGCAGTTACCCTAGCGGGAGGCAAAATGAGCAGTTCTTC
CDR3aa: CASSYPSGRQNEQFF

abundance: many
d_gene: .
v_gene: TRBV28
j_gene: TRBJ1-2
CDR3nt: TGTGCCAGCAGTTCCAAACGGGGGGTGATGGGGGGCTACACCTTC
CDR3aa: CASSSKRGVMGGYTF

abundance: .
d_gene: .
v_gene: TRBV6-9
j_gene: TRBJ1-1
CDR3nt: TGTGCCAGCAGTTACGCGGGCGAGAACACTGAAGCTTTCTTT
CDR3aa: CASSYAGENTEAFF

abundance: many
d_gene: .
v_gene: TRBV2
j_gene: TRBJ1-2
CDR3nt: TGTGCCAGCAGACGGGGGGCCAACTATGGCTACACCTTC
CDR3aa: CASRRGANYGYTF

abundance: many
d_gene: .
v_gene: TRBV19
j_gene: TRBJ1-2
CDR3nt: TGTGCCAGTAGTTCGACCCCGTCTGCTGCCGGCTACACCTTC
CDR3aa: CASSSTPSAAGYTF

abundance: many
d_gene: TRBD1
v_gene: TRBV28
j_gene: TRBJ1-2
CDR3nt: TGTGCCAGCATCCGCGGGACAGGACGAAACTATGGCTACACCTTC
CDR3aa: CASIRGTGRNYGYTF

abundance: .
d_gene: TRBD1
v_gene: TRBV5-1
j_gene: TRBJ2-7
CDR3nt: TGCGCCAGCAGCTTTTCCACCGGGACAGGGCACGAGCAGTACTTC
CDR3aa: CASSFSTGTGHEQYF

abundance: .
d_gene: .
v_gene: TRBV20-1
j_gene: TRBJ1-2
CDR3nt: TGCAGTGCTAGAGATCCAACCAGGAACAACTATGGCTACACCTTC
CDR3aa: CSARDPTRNNYGYTF

abundance: .
d_gene: .
v_gene: TRBV12-3/TRBV12-4
j_gene: TRBJ1-5
CDR3nt: TGTGCCAGTTTAGTCTTGGGCAGCCGACCGAATCAGCCCCAGCATTTT
CDR3aa: CASLVLGSRPNQPQHF

abundance: .
d_gene: .
v_gene: TRBV30
j_gene: TRBJ2-7
CDR3nt: TGTGCCTGGAAGGAGGGTCTAGGCGAGCAGTACTTC
CDR3aa: CAWKEGLGEQYF

abundance: many
d_gene: .
v_gene: TRBV28
j_gene: TRBJ2-7
CDR3nt: TGTGCCAGCAGTTTTTTCGGGACCGGCTACGAGCAGTACTTC
CDR3aa: CASSFFGTGYEQYF

abundance: many
d_gene: .
v_gene: TRBV6-1
j_gene: TRBJ2-7
CDR3nt: TGTGCCAGCAGTAAATATAGGAACTACGAGCAGTACTTC
CDR3aa: CASSKYRNYEQYF

abundance: .
d_gene: .
v_gene: TRBV6-2/TRBV6-3
j_gene: TRBJ1-5
CDR3nt: TGTGCCAGCAATGGTCCCAATCAGCCCCAGCATTTT
CDR3aa: CASNGPNQPQHF

abundance: .
d_gene: .
v_gene: TRBV6-1
j_gene: TRBJ1-1
CDR3nt: TGTGCCAGCAGCCCCAGGGGTACCCACACTGAAGCTTTCTTT
CDR3aa: CASSPRGTHTEAFF

abundance: many
d_gene: .
v_gene: TRBV25-1
j_gene: TRBJ2-1
CDR3nt: TGTGCCAGCTCGCTGGAGGGGAGAGGGGAAAATGAGCAGTTCTTC
CDR3aa: CASSLEGRGENEQFF

abundance: few
d_gene: .
v_gene: TRBV4-1
j_gene: TRBJ1-3
CDR3nt: TGCGCCAGCAGCCAAGGGGAGCAATCTGGAAACACCATATATTTT
CDR3aa: CASSQGEQSGNTIYF

abundance: .
d_gene: TRBD1
v_gene: TRBV13
j_gene: TRBJ1-1
CDR3nt: TGTGCCAGCAGCTTAGGGGGACAGGGTATAAACACTGAAGCTTTCTTT
CDR3aa: CASSLGGQGINTEAFF

abundance: few
d_gene: .
v_gene: TRBV6-5
j_gene: TRBJ2-7
CDR3nt: TGTGCCAGCAGTTACCGGCCGGACTACGAGCAGTACTTC
CDR3aa: CASSYRPDYEQYF

abundance: few
d_gene: TRBD1
v_gene: TRBV2
j_gene: TRBJ2-5
CDR3nt: TGTGCCAGCAGGGGACAGGGGGAGGGGGAGACCCAGTACTTC
CDR3aa: CASRGQGEGETQYF

abundance: .
d_gene: TRBD1
v_gene: TRBV6-1
j_gene: TRBJ2-1
CDR3nt: TGTGCCAGCAGTGAAGCCGGGACAGGGGGCAATGAGCAGTTCTTC
CDR3aa: CASSEAGTGGNEQFF